This section outlines one T cell receptor beta chain sequence together with its context. What it recognizes is unknown. Across 18 months, stable Graves' hyperthyroidism was marked by no progression to ophthalmopathy. Clinical symptoms, serum thyroxine and TRAb, thyroid ultrasound and orbital computed tomography were used for the diagnoses. This record comes from a study of T cells in Graves' hyperthyroidism and ophthalmopathy. About the study: Peripheral blood was drawn at first diagnosis, prior to all treatment.

Amplification of TCR beta CDR3 regions used RNA as the template. First-round RT-PCR targeting the TCR CDR3 was performed with the HTBI primer set. TCRdb called the multiplex PCR reads again in MiXCR, with one record for every CDR3 protein. The sample has around 700,000 distinct CDR3 sequences; 30% to 40% are singletons. Study findings and constraints: From stable hyperthyroidism, ophthalmopathy was set apart by a 13 V-J model.

The sequence was obtained from a woman aged 40 to 50 with Graves' hyperthyroidism. Sequencing was done on a sample of blood.

For the CDR3, the DNA is TGTGCCAGCAGTCAGGACGGACCCTCTAACTATGGCTACACCTTC. Its protein product is CASSQDGPSNYGYTF. The chain uses TRBV6-1 and TRBJ1-2; D gene ambiguous. The CDR3 loop spans 15 amino acids. V was cut by 5 bases and J by 0 bases, with 13 bases left in between. CDR1 MNHNS and CDR2 SASEGT come from the germline V gene.